Listed below are T cell receptor beta chains from one sample, sequenced in a study of control samples from healthy donors and cancer patients. Sequenced by immunoSEQ multiplex PCR; TCRdb stores in-frame clones only, minus some. The table records just over 20,000 clones, around four fifths of them present only once. Input material: PBMCs. The receptors were sampled from a man aged 55 to 70 with colorectal cancer. The CDR3 runs from the conserved cysteine through the conserved F or W. Fields, in order: V gene, D gene, J gene, clone size, CDR3 DNA, CDR3 protein. D genes are given only for firm matches. Clone size is shown for a subset of rows, as once, few, many or a class of expanded clone.

TRBV15	.	TRBJ1-6	once	TGTGCCACCAGCAGAGACACAGGTTCTAGCTCCTATAATTCACCCCTCCACTTT	CATSRDTGSSSYNSPLHF
TRBV7-9	TRBD1	TRBJ1-2	medium-sized	TGTGCCAGCAGCGACTCAGGGGGCTATGGCTACACCTTC	CASSDSGGYGYTF
TRBV3-1/TRBV3-2	TRBD1	TRBJ1-1	.	TGTGCCAGCAGCCCATCGGGAGACAGGGAGGCTTTCTTT	CASSPSGDREAFF
TRBV6-6	TRBD1	TRBJ1-3	.	TGTGCCAGCAGGTCGGACAGGGGTTTCTCTGGAAACACCATATATTTT	CASRSDRGFSGNTIYF
TRBV15	.	TRBJ1-4	.	TGTGCCACCAGCAGAGGGTCTGGAGGCAGGGGTGAAAAACTGTTTTTT	CATSRGSGGRGEKLFF
TRBV6-2/TRBV6-3	TRBD1	TRBJ1-5	.	TGTGCCAGCAGTTCCTCTCAGGGGGTGGTTCAGCCCCAGCATTTT	CASSSSQGVVQPQHF
TRBV24-1	.	TRBJ1-2	.	TGTGCCACCAGGGACAGCCAGGATGGCTACACCTTC	CATRDSQDGYTF
TRBV5-6	TRBD1	TRBJ2-7	.	TGTGCCAGCAGCCTACCGACAGGGATGGGCGAGCAGTACTTC	CASSLPTGMGEQYF
TRBV5-6	.	TRBJ1-6	.	TGTGCCAGCAGCTTCGGACGGAGTAATTCACCCCTCCACTTT	CASSFGRSNSPLHF
TRBV10-2	.	TRBJ2-2	.	TGCGCCAGCAGTGAGATTATTCGGTGGCTAGCAGGTCCCGGGGAGCTGTTTTTT	CASSEIIRWLAGPGELFF
TRBV7-2	TRBD2	TRBJ2-4	.	TGTGCCAGCAGCTTAATGGGCGGGGGTTCGGCAGAAAACATTCAGTACTTC	CASSLMGGGSAENIQYF
TRBV10-2	.	TRBJ1-5	.	TGCGCCAGCAGTGGCGGGGATCAGCCCCAGCATTTT	CASSGGDQPQHF
TRBV10-1	TRBD1	TRBJ1-2	.	TGCGCCAGCAGTGACCTGGACAGGGACGGCTACACCTTC	CASSDLDRDGYTF
TRBV14	.	TRBJ2-3	.	TGTGCCAGCAGCCAATCGGCCCAGGGCAGACCTTATCGCACAGATACGCAGTATTTT	CASSQSAQGRPYRTDTQYF